The clone carrying this T cell receptor (beta chain) was counted once. Its antigen is not identified. This specimen comes from a study of PD-1 blockade in classical Hodgkin lymphoma. In germline, CDR1 is WNHNN, CDR2 SYGVQD (reference sequence). With 6 bases removed from V and 0 bases from J, the gap between germline ends came to 10 bases. The length of the CDR3 is 14 residues. Using immunoSEQ multiplex PCR, the repertoire was profiled, and TCRdb retains in-frame clones only, with some absent. Of 24,000 or so clones listed, approximately 81% were seen once; the top ten hold 15% to 20%. Regarding the study as a whole: Patients starting nivolumab less than 1 year after ASCT had lower diversity and were excluded from later analyses.

All patients relapsed after autologous stem cell transplantation, and brentuximab vedotin exposure varied. The genes are TRBV10-1 and TRBJ2-3; D gene unclear. The sample was peripheral blood mononuclear cells (PBMCs), taken before the second cycle of nivolumab. The receptor's source is a human donor with classical Hodgkin lymphoma. CDR3 amino acids: CASSGRSSTDTQYF. The CDR3 nucleotides are TGCGCCAGCAGCGGACGCAGTAGCACAGATACGCAGTATTTT.